The T cell receptor (beta chain) described here comes from a study of long-term antiretroviral therapy in people with HIV (dated by TCRdb to between 2021 and 2022). For the wider study: Collection of the earliest samples took place about a decade ahead of the 2015 WHO recommendation for immediate ART, at a time when ART was typically delayed until CD4 counts fell. A retrospective serial study tested whether changes in peripheral blood TRB repertoire composition and diversity were associated with ART initiation and durable HIV suppression. From 25 to 30 adults with confirmed HIV infection, the cohort provided 150 to 200 cryopreserved PBMC samples, gathered serially across a mean of around six years (range 1-12). Of the roughly 30 participants with HIV, approximately ten were female. Test extractions of a monoclonal T-cell line alongside approximately 34 polyclonal samples showed no cross-contamination during QIAcube processing.

Participants were included only if at least one PBMC sample before ART initiation and at least two post-ART samples were available. All participants with HIV were treated in the United States of America. Before DNA extraction, cryopreserved samples containing about 1-10 million PBMC were thawed and washed. At the time of the earliest PBMC sample for each participant with HIV, ages ranged from about 23 to 60 years. PBMC samples were contributed by each participant from 1-4 timepoints before ART initiation and 2-8 timepoints after ART initiation, with a median of 7 samples. Serial HIV viral load, CD4+ T-cell count, ART history and demographic data were obtained for every participant. Using a Qiagen kit on a QIAcube, genomic DNA was extracted from unsorted PBMC, with samples processed in batches of 12. The CDR1 and CDR2 encoded by the germline V gene are SGHRS and YFSETQ. Trimming accounts for 4 bases at V and 3 bases at J, while the number of junction bases matched to no gene is 8. The CDR3 sequence holds 16 residues, the cysteine and phenylalanine included. Solely the CDR3 DNA is kept, with 48 bases framed from the first base.

Results and caveats for the whole study, not just this receptor: Because cell numbers in pre-ART samples were limited, unsorted PBMC were profiled instead of sorted CD4+ and CD8+ T cells. Compared with controls, HIV repertoires had narrower CDR3 length ranges, and the network structure pointed to an antigen-experienced repertoire that shifted only slightly toward naive after ART. No data were available on ART adherence, viral resistance or therapy changes, limiting inferences about post-ART repertoire changes. Samples dated from the mid-2000s to the late 2010s, and the ART regimens used may be less effective than current ones. Owing to limited PBMC availability, only the TCR beta chain was sequenced, without alpha chain pairing. Starting ART was linked to a significant rise in TRB diversity, yet even with long-term ART the diversity remained significantly lower than in transplant donor controls. At every time point, the repertoire was dominated by expanded TRB clones first identified before ART initiation, although this dominance fluctuated and, in many PLHIV, declined after ART.

As concerns this clone: It has no known antigen specificity. Base qualities are not at hand, and no much larger clone is one base apart.

The immunoSEQ hsTCRB v3.0 assay was used at survey level resolution to sequence the TRB variable region. The targeted TRB sequencing depth was about 40,000-50,000 T-cell genomes per sample. Pooled TRB libraries were sequenced on an Illumina MiSeq with a v3 150-cycle kit. Turning to the authors' computational methods: Repertoire analysis was performed in R inside a reproducible Nextflow workflow that covered QC, data transformation and analysis. LymphoSeq2, an R package for exploring AIRR-Seq data, was used to implement the custom analyses. A handful of samples that produced fewer than 5000 total TRB sequences were removed, so some 180 HIV repertoires were analyzed. Among the roughly 200 retained HIV repertoires, 55 to 60 were collected before ART initiation and 120 to 130 were collected after ART initiation. Each repertoire was downsampled to 5000 TRB nucleotide sequences, and summary statistics were averaged across 100 downsampling iterations. Only TRB sequences with CDR3 regions of at least seven amino acids were retained for analysis. Diversity was assessed using a clonality score derived from Shannon entropy and using the Gini coefficient. In the repertoire networks, any two of the top 5000 CDR3 amino acid sequences were linked whenever the two sequences differed by an edit distance of one. Antigen specificity groups and MHC restriction were predicted for TRB CDR3 amino acid sequences with GLIPH2. Known CMV, EBV, HIV or tissue antigen associations were flagged by matching CDR3 amino acid sequences against VDJdb and McPAS-TCR. Pre-ART, post-ART and control groups were compared with Wilcoxon signed-rank tests and Holm-Bonferroni correction. TCRdb limited this immuneACCESS table to in-frame rearrangements with V and J called. A share of clones is missing; checked studies link under half to unresolved V genes, and the rest is unexplained. V, J and clone size are taken as reported in that table, and D and trimming were inferred from the DNA itself. This sample holds around 33,000 clones; around 82% were observed only once. The top ten hold around 14% of the sample.

The sequence joins TRBV5-1 to TRBJ1-2; the junction holds 11 bases that match TRBD1. This clonotype was obtained from a man younger than 35 with HIV. This specimen was unsorted PBMCs, taken 0.3 years after starting antiretroviral therapy. The CDR3 protein: CASSLRGQGADYGYTF. The sequence in DNA is TGCGCCAGCAGCCTGCGAGGACAGGGGGCGGACTATGGCTACACCTTC.